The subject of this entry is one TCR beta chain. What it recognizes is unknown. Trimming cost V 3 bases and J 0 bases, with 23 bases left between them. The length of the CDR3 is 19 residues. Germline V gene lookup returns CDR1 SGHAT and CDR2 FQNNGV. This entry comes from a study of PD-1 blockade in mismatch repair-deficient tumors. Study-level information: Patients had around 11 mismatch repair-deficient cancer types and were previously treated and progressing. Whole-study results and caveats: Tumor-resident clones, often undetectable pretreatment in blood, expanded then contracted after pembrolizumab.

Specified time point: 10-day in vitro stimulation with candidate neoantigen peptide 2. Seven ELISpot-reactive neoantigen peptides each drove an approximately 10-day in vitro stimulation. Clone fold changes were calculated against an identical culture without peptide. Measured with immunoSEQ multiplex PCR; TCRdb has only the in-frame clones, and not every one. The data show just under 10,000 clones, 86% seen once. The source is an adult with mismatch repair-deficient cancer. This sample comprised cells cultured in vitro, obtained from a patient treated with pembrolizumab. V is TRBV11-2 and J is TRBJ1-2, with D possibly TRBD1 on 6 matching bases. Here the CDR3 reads CASSFFGFRQDEANYGYTF. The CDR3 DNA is TGTGCCAGCAGCTTCTTTGGCTTTCGACAGGACGAAGCTAACTATGGCTACACCTTC.